The clone carrying this T cell receptor (beta chain) was detected only once. Trimming stripped 5 bases from V and 6 bases from J, with 12 bases between. Germline-derived CDR1 and CDR2 are PRHDT and FYEKMQ (reference sequence). The CDR3 consists of 13 residues. Seattle patients were enrolled during active infection and followed longitudinally. Per the original data handling: Amplification from reference gene primers served as the basis for estimated nucleated cell counts. The method was immunoSEQ multiplex PCR; TCRdb's version includes in-frame clones alone and lacks a portion of them. D and trimming were read from the DNA, whereas the V and J calls and clone size are those reported in that table. The repertoire includes roughly 150,000 clones, about 83% of them detected once, and approximately 2.6% sits in the top ten. These data are taken from a study of blood T cell repertoires in COVID-19. Across the whole study: The study drew acute and convalescent COVID-19 samples from the United States, Italy and Spain. T cells, B-cell-depleted T cells, or PBMCs provided the cDNA or gDNA that served as material.

V and J are TRBV13 and TRBJ2-3; tentative D call: TRBD1 (6 bases). The clonotype was recovered from a woman of 80 years or more with COVID-19, enrolled during active disease. Sequencing was done on a sample of peripheral blood. The CDR3 nucleotides read TGTGCCAGCAGCGTTACAGGGTTGGATACGCAGTATTTT. Translation: CASSVTGLDTQYF.